Following are 15 T cell receptor beta chains from one sample sequenced in a study of prognosis after radiotherapy for stage I lung cancer. Starting from genomic DNA, TCR beta CDR3 was amplified through two-round multiplex PCR. The first PCR round targeted every TRBV and TRBJ gene with specific primers. Using its own MiXCR run on the multiplex PCR reads, TCRdb lists one record per CDR3 protein. The sample lists tens of thousands of distinct CDR3 sequences; about 37% were seen once. The sample consisted of PBMCs, taken before or after stereotactic body radiation therapy (not recorded which). These receptors were taken from a donor of 50 years or more with non-small cell lung cancer.

This clonotype was detected ten times or more. The J gene is TRBJ1-5, the V gene TRBV24-1; D ambiguous. Germline loops: CDR1 KGHDR, CDR2 SFDVKD. This CDR3 has 18 residues. The V end was cut by 3 bases, the J end by 0 bases, with 17 bases between. The CDR3 nucleotides read TGTGCCACCAGTGATATGGCGAACGGTCTTTATAGCAATCAGCCCCAGCATTTT. It yields the protein CATSDMANGLYSNQPQHF.

In its sample, this clonotype was seen many times. V is TRBV18 and J is TRBJ2-7; the D gene is possibly TRBD1 (6 bases). This CDR3 contains 14 residues. V dropped 5 bases and J dropped 0 bases, with 11 bases sitting between them. From germline, CDR1 is KGHSH and CDR2 LQKENI. CDR3 DNA sequence: TGTGCCAGCTCAAGGACAGTAACCTCCTACGAGCAGTACTTC. Translation gives CASSRTVTSYEQYF.

The genes are TRBV4-1 and TRBJ2-6; either TRBD1 or TRBD2 may fit D (5 bases each). Germline CDR1 and CDR2: MGHRA and YSYEKL. V was cut by 0 bases and J by 3 bases, with 15 bases left in between. This CDR3 region has 18 residues. CDR3 loop: CASSQEWDRTVGANVLTF. The CDR3 DNA is TGCGCCAGCAGCCAAGAATGGGACCGCACAGTTGGGGCCAACGTCCTGACTTTC.

In its sample, this clonotype was seen many times. This sequence joins TRBV7-9 and TRBJ2-3; TRBD1 or TRBD2 may be the D gene (5 bases each). The germline CDR1 and CDR2 sequences are SEHNR and FQNEAQ (reference sequence). Trimming cost V 3 bases and J 11 bases, with 18 bases left between them. This CDR3 comprises 14 residues. CDR3 DNA sequence: TGTGCCAGCAGCTTCTTTAGGGACCCTGGGAAGCAGTATTTT. Translating it yields CASSFFRDPGKQYF. Full variable domain (remainder filled in from reference TRBV7-9 and TRBJ2-3): DTGVSQNPRHKITKRGQNVTFRCDPISEHNRLYWYRQTLGQGPEFLTYFQNEAQLEKSRLLSDRFSAERPKGSFSTLEIQRTEQGDSAMYLCASSFFRDPGKQYFGPGTRLTVL.

This clonotype was seen once. The genes are TRBV10-1 and TRBJ2-7, with D perhaps matching TRBD2 (6 bases). Germline V CDR1 and CDR2: WNHNN, SYGVQD (reference sequence). The V end was cut by 8 bases, the J end by 4 bases, with 12 bases between. The CDR3 length is 12 residues. Here the CDR3 reads CASGPSGYEQYF. The DNA of the CDR3 is TGCGCCAGCGGTCCAAGCGGGTACGAGCAGTACTTC.

A note on this clonotype: This sequence is one base from a far larger clone and is likely a read error. The rearrangement uses TRBV9 and TRBJ2-3, with D perhaps TRBD2 (7 bases). With 5 bases removed from V and 4 bases from J, the gap between germline ends came to 20 bases. The length of the CDR3 is 16 residues. Per the germline V gene, CDR1 is SGDLS and CDR2 is YYNGEE. CDR3 nucleotides: TGTGCCAGCAGTCGGCTAGCGGAAGGGGGGGCAGATACGCAGTATTTT. Residues: CASSRLAEGGADTQYF.

This clonotype was detected ten times or more. The chain employs TRBV2 and TRBJ2-7; no definite D call. CDR3 size: 13 residues. Germline CDR1 is SNHLY and CDR2 is FYNNEI. The V end lost 7 bases, the J end lost 7 bases, and 17 bases lay between the germline ends. In nucleotides, the CDR3 is TGTGCCAGCAATCTCACGGAGTTGGGGGAGCAGTACTTC. It yields the protein CASNLTELGEQYF. The variable domain in full, completed from reference TRBV2 and TRBJ2-7, reads EPEVTQTPSHQVTQMGQEVILRCVPISNHLYFYWYRQILGQKVEFLVSFYNNEISEKSEIFDDQFSVERPDGSNFTLKIRSTKLEDSAMYFCASNLTELGEQYFGPGTRLTVT.

On this clonotype itself: At one boundary the junction diverges from the germline segment, which might be a read error. The V gene is TRBV18, the J gene TRBJ1-5; no reliable D call. This CDR3 region has 13 residues. The germline CDR1 and CDR2 sequences are KGHSH and LQKENI. The CDR3 bases are TGTGCCAGCCGGAGTGGCCGCAATCAGTCCCAGCATTTT. Translation: CASRSGRNQSQHF.

The chain employs TRBV6-1 and TRBJ2-3; 8 nucleotides align to TRBD2. Unmatched junction bases numbered 11, after V lost 6 bases and J lost 3 bases. The CDR3 runs 16 residues. Germline CDR1 and CDR2: MNHNS and SASEGT. This CDR3 is CASRITSGLGTDTQYF. The CDR3, as DNA: TGTGCCAGCAGAATTACTAGCGGACTAGGGACAGATACGCAGTATTTT.

The DNA for the CDR3 is TGTGCCAGCAGTTTCCCCAACCCCAGGGGGCTGAAGGGCAATGAGCAGTTCTTC. Residues: CASSFPNPRGLKGNEQFF. V gene TRBV27 combines with J gene TRBJ2-1, with TRBD1 matching 8 bases. The CDR3 totals 18 residues. Germline CDR1 reads MNHEY; CDR2 reads SMNVEV (reference sequence). V was clipped by 3 bases and J by 6 bases; unmatched bases: 16.

V usage is TRBV6-4 and J usage is TRBJ2-2; D is perhaps TRBD1 (6 bases). CDR3 length equals 17 residues. Germline values: CDR1 MRHNA, CDR2 SNTAGT. Trimming shortened V by 3 bases and J by 9 bases, and 23 bases separated the two germline ends. CDR3 sequence: CASSDHLSRGEARELFF. Written as DNA, the CDR3 is TGTGCCAGCAGTGATCACTTAAGCAGGGGAGAGGCCCGGGAGCTGTTTTTT.

There are a few counts of this clonotype. V and J are TRBV6-5 and TRBJ2-7, with a possible D match to TRBD1 (6 bases). Per the germline V gene, CDR1 is MNHEY and CDR2 is SVGAGI. The CDR3 has 15 amino acids. With 0 bases removed from V and 4 bases from J, the gap between germline ends came to 13 bases. The CDR3 DNA reads as TGTGCCAGCAGTTACTCAAACCAGGGGTGGTACGAGCAGTACTTC. Its translation is CASSYSNQGWYEQYF.

By proportion, this clonotype is medium-sized. Written as DNA, the CDR3 is TGTGCCAGTAGTTCGTCAGAAAATCAGCCCCAGCATTTT. Its protein is CASSSSENQPQHF. The chain is built from TRBV19 and TRBJ1-5; no definite D call. The ends were cut back, 5 bases at V and 4 bases at J, with 9 bases in the middle. In germline, CDR1 is LNHDA, CDR2 SQIVND (reference sequence). CDR3 length: 13 residues.

This clonotype was found many times. The rearrangement joins TRBV11-3 to TRBJ2-3; D may be TRBD2 (6 bases). V lost 4 bases, J lost 6 bases, and 11 bases lay in between. The CDR3 covers 13 residues. Germline loops: CDR1 SGHNT, CDR2 YENEEA. The CDR3 spells CASSWRGTDTQYF. The CDR3 nucleotides read TGTGCCAGCAGCTGGCGGGGAACGGATACGCAGTATTTT. The entire variable domain, with the rest obtained from reference TRBV11-3 and TRBJ2-3, is as follows: EAGVVQSPRYKIIEKKQPVAFWCNPISGHNTLYWYLQNLGQGPELLIRYENEEAVDDSQLPKDRFSAERLKGVDSTLKIQPAELGDSAVYLCASSWRGTDTQYFGPGTRLTVL.

This clonotype was observed a handful of times. A much bigger clone sits one base away, suggesting this may be a read error. The J gene is TRBJ2-5, the V gene TRBV20-1, with 9 bases that match TRBD2. The germline V gene has CDR1 DFQATT and CDR2 SNEGSKA (reference sequence). This CDR3 contains 14 residues. The CDR3 coding sequence is TGCAGTGCTTTCGGGACTAGCCTTCAAGGGACCCAGTACTTC. Translation: CSAFGTSLQGTQYF.